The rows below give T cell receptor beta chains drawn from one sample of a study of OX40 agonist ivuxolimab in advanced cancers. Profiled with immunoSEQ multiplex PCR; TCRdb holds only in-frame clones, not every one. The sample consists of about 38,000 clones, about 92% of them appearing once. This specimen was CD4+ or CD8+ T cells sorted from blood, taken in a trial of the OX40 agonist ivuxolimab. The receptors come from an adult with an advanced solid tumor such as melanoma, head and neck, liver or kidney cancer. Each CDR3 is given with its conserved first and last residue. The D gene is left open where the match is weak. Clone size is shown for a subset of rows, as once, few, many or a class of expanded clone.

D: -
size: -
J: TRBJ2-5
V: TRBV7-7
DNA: TGTGCTAGCAGCTTAGAGGGGGGCCTCCACCAAGAGACCCAGTACTTC
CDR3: CASSLEGGLHQETQYF

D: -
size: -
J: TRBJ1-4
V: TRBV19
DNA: TGTGCCAGTAGTATAGATCCTGGGATGGCACTGTTTTTT
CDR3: CASSIDPGMALFF

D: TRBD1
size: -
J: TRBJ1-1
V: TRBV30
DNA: TGTGCCTGGAGATCCGGGACAGGGGGCAGTGAAGCTTTCTTT
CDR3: CAWRSGTGGSEAFF

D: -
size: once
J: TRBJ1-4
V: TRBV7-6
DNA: TGTGCCAGCAGCTTAGCGCTTGGGGGAGATGAAAAACTGTTTTTT
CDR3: CASSLALGGDEKLFF

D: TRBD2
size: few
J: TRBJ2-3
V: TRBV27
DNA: TGTGCCAGCAGTTTGTCTAGCGGGGGTACAGATACGCAGTATTTT
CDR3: CASSLSSGGTDTQYF

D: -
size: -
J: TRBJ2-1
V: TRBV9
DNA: TGTGCCAGCAGCGTAGTTCCCCCCGCCAATGAGCAGTTCTTC
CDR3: CASSVVPPANEQFF

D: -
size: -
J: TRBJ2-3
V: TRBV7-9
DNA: TGTGCCAGCAGCTTAGGTCCAAATACGCAGTATTTT
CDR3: CASSLGPNTQYF

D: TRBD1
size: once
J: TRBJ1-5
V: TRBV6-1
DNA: TGTGCCAGCAGTGAAGTGGTTACAGGGGGCAATAGCAATCAGCCCCAGCATTTT
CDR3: CASSEVVTGGNSNQPQHF

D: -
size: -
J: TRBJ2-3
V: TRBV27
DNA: TGTGCCAGCAGTTGGTCCTCCAAAAATACGCAGTATTTT
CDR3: CASSWSSKNTQYF

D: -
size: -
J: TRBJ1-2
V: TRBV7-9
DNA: TGTGCCAGCAGCCCACTCGGGGGCACGGACTATGGCTACACCTTC
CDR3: CASSPLGGTDYGYTF

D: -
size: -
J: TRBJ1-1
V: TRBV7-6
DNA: TGTGCCAGCAGCTCGGCAGGGTTAGGGAACACTGAAGCTTTCTTT
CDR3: CASSSAGLGNTEAFF

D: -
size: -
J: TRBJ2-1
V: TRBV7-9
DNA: TGTGCCGGCAGCCTAGGACAGTTTCAGTTCTTC
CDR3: CAGSLGQFQFF

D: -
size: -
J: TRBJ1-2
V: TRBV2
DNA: TGTGCCAGCATTAACCCTGCCAGGGTCAACTATGGCTACACCTTC
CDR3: CASINPARVNYGYTF

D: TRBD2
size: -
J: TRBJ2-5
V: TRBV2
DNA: TGTGCCAGCAGTGACGTCCTAGCGGGAGGCGAAGAGACCCAGTACTTC
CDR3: CASSDVLAGGEETQYF

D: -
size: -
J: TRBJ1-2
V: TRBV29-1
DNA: TGCAGCGTGGGGCCCACGATCCGGGGCTACACCTTC
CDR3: CSVGPTIRGYTF

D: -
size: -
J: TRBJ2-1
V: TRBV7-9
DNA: TGTGCCAGCAGCTTAGGAGTAAATGAGCAGTTCTTC
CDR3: CASSLGVNEQFF

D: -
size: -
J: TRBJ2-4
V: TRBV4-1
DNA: TGCGCCAGCAGCCAAGATTCCGGCCAGTTGGTGGTAGCCAAAAACATTCAGTACTTC
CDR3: CASSQDSGQLVVAKNIQYF

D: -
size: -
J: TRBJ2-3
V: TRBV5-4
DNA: TGTGCCAGCAGCTTGATCCCAGCGACAGATACGCAGTATTTT
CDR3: CASSLIPATDTQYF

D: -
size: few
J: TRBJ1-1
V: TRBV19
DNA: TGTGCCAGTAGACATCCTAACACTGAAGCTTTCTTT
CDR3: CASRHPNTEAFF

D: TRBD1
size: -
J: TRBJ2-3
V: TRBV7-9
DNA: TGTGCCAGCAGCTTAGTGCAGGGGGCTTACACAGATACGCAGTATTTT
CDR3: CASSLVQGAYTDTQYF

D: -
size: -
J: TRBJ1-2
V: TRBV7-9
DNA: TGTGCCAACGAGAGGCCCGGTTTGGGGGCCTACACCTTC
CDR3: CANERPGLGAYTF

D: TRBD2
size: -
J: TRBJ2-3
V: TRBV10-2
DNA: TGCGCCAGCAGTGAAGGACTAGCGGATTCCACAGATACGCAGTATTTT
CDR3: CASSEGLADSTDTQYF

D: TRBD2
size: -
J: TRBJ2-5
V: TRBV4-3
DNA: TGCGCCAGCAGCCAAATACTAGCGGGAGGGGGGAGCAAAGAGACCCAGTACTTC
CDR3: CASSQILAGGGSKETQYF

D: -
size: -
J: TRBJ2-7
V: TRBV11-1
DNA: TGTGCCAGCAGCTTAGAGGCCAGGGCCAACGAGCAGTACTTC
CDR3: CASSLEARANEQYF

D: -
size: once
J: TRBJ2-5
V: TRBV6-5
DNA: TGTGCCAGCAGTTACAACTCGGGCGTCCATCAAGAGACCCAGTACTTC
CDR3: CASSYNSGVHQETQYF

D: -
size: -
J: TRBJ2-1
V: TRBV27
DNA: TGTGCCAGCAGTTTAGAACCCGGGGCCTCCTACAATGAGCAGTTCTTC
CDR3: CASSLEPGASYNEQFF

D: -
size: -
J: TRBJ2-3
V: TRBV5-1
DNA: TGCGCCAGCAGCTTTAACGCAGGACGAGGACGGGATACGCAGTATTTT
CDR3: CASSFNAGRGRDTQYF

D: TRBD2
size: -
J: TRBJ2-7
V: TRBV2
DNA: TGTGCCAGCAAGGCCGGGGCGGGGGGGGCCTACGAGCAGTACTTC
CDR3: CASKAGAGGAYEQYF

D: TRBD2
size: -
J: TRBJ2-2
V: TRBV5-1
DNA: TGCGCCAGCAGCCATAGCGGGAGTATCACCGGGGAGCTGTTTTTT
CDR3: CASSHSGSITGELFF

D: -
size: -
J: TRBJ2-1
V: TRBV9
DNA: TGTGCCAGCAGCCCAGGAGGAGGGGATGAGCAGTTCTTC
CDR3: CASSPGGGDEQFF

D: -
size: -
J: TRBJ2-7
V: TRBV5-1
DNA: TGCGCCAGCAGCTTGACGGGAAACGAGCAGTACTTC
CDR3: CASSLTGNEQYF

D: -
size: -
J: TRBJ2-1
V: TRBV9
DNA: TGTGCCAGCGCACGGGAACAGGGGAGGAATGAGCAGTTCTTC
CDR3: CASAREQGRNEQFF

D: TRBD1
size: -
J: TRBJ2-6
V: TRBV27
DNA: TGTGCCAGCAGCACCATCCTATGGACAGGAGCGAACTCTGGGGCCAACGTCCTGACTTTC
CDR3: CASSTILWTGANSGANVLTF